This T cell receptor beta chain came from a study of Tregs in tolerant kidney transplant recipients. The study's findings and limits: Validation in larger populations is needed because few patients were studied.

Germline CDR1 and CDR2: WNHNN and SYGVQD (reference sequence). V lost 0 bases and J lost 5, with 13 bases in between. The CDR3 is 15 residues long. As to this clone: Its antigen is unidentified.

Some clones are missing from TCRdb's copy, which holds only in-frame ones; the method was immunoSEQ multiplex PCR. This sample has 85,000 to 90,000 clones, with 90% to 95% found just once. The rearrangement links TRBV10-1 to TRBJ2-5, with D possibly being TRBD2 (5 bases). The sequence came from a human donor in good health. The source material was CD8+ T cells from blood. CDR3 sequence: CASSESISAGETQYF. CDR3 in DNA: TGCGCCAGCAGTGAGTCTATTAGCGCCGGGGAGACCCAGTACTTC.